A selection of T cell receptor beta chains follows, all from one sample in a study of CD8 T cells in ankylosing spondylitis. TCRdb reprocessed the 5' RACE reads with MiXCR, giving one entry per CDR3 protein. The sample has some 130,000 distinct CDR3 sequences, 10% to 12% seen once; the top ten hold less than 5%. Sequencing used blood, either unsorted or a sorted T cell fraction (not recorded which). These receptor sequences come from a female donor with ankylosing spondylitis or in good health (not recorded which). CDR3s include the opening cysteine and the closing phenylalanine or tryptophan. The order of the fields is D gene, clone size, J gene, V gene, CDR3 protein, CDR3 DNA. A D gene is named only where the DNA matches it firmly. Where a row states a size, it is once, few, many or the class of an expanded clone; other rows omit it.

d_gene: TRBD2; abundance: many; j_gene: TRBJ2-1; v_gene: TRBV13; CDR3aa: CASSSPSRTSGRLDEQFF; CDR3nt: TGTGCCAGCAGCTCTCCGTCCCGAACTAGCGGGAGACTGGATGAGCAGTTCTTC
d_gene: TRBD1; abundance: few; j_gene: TRBJ2-4; v_gene: TRBV28; CDR3aa: CASSLQGVIKNIQYF; CDR3nt: TGTGCCAGCAGTTTACAGGGGGTCATCAAAAACATTCAGTACTTC
d_gene: .; abundance: many; j_gene: TRBJ1-2; v_gene: TRBV20-1; CDR3aa: CSARGGPGGYTF; CDR3nt: TGCAGTGCTAGAGGTGGGCCTGGAGGCTACACCTTC
d_gene: .; abundance: many; j_gene: TRBJ1-2; v_gene: TRBV20-1; CDR3aa: CSARDPGGRYTF; CDR3nt: TGCAGTGCTAGAGATCCTGGGGGTCGCTACACCTTC
d_gene: .; abundance: many; j_gene: TRBJ2-7; v_gene: TRBV12-3/TRBV12-4; CDR3aa: CASSWIGTGSYEQYF; CDR3nt: TGTGCCAGCAGTTGGATAGGGACTGGCTCCTACGAGCAGTACTTC
d_gene: TRBD1; abundance: many; j_gene: TRBJ1-5; v_gene: TRBV7-2; CDR3aa: CASSLMGQGQQPQHF; CDR3nt: TGTGCCAGCAGCTTAATGGGACAGGGACAACAGCCCCAGCATTTT
d_gene: TRBD1; abundance: many; j_gene: TRBJ1-2; v_gene: TRBV14; CDR3aa: CASSPREDRRTGYGYTF; CDR3nt: TGTGCCAGCAGCCCCCGGGAGGACAGGCGGACAGGCTATGGCTACACCTTC
d_gene: .; abundance: many; j_gene: TRBJ2-3; v_gene: TRBV3-1; CDR3aa: CASSPSTTADTQYF; CDR3nt: TGTGCCAGCAGCCCGTCTACCACAGCAGATACGCAGTATTTT
d_gene: TRBD2; abundance: many; j_gene: TRBJ2-5; v_gene: TRBV7-2; CDR3aa: CASSLGLAAYQETQYF; CDR3nt: TGTGCCAGCAGCTTAGGACTAGCAGCGTACCAAGAGACCCAGTACTTC
d_gene: .; abundance: .; j_gene: TRBJ1-1; v_gene: TRBV27; CDR3aa: CASTTGGLTEAFF; CDR3nt: TGTGCCAGCACCACGGGGGGGCTTACTGAAGCTTTCTTT
d_gene: TRBD1; abundance: many; j_gene: TRBJ1-2; v_gene: TRBV5-1; CDR3aa: CASSSMPGQGYGYTF; CDR3nt: TGCGCCAGCAGCTCGATGCCGGGACAGGGATATGGCTACACCTTC